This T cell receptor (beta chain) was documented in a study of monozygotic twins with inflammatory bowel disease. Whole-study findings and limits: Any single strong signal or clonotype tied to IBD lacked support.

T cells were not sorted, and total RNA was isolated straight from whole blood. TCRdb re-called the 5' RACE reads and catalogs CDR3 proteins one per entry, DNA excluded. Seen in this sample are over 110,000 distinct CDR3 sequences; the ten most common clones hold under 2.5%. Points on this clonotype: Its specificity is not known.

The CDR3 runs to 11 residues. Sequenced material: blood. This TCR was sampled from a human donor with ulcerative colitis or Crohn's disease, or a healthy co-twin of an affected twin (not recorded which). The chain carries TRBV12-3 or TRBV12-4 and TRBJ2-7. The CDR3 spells CASSFSWEQYF.